Listed here are 25 T cell receptor beta chains from one sample, sequenced in a study of human T cells and chemical hapten exposure. Specified time point: pre-sensitization, week 0. Treatment noted: therapeutic diphenylcyclopropenone sensitization with weekly scalp DPC. Via MiXCR, TCRdb re-called the RACE reads, giving one row per CDR3 protein. The data contain about 98,000 distinct CDR3 sequences, about a tenth of them singletons. Sequences were derived from whole blood, sampled in connection with sensitization to the hapten diphenylcyclopropenone (DPC). These receptors were obtained from a woman aged 60-75 years with alopecia areata. Some clones in this sample may be carry-over from other donors' samples.

This clonotype was detected ten times or more. The chain carries TRBV30 and TRBJ2-5, with D maybe TRBD1 (5 bases). This CDR3 is built from 12 residues. The V gene's germline CDR1 is GTSNPN and CDR2 SVGIG (reference sequence). DNA of the CDR3: TGTGCATATGATTCAGGGTCTGGGACCCAGTACTTC. This gives the protein CAYDSGSGTQYF. Supplemented by reference TRBV30 and TRBJ2-5, the full variable domain reads SQTIHQWPATLVQPVGSPLSLECTVEGTSNPNLYWYRQAAGRGLQLLFYSVGIGQISSEVPQNLSASRPQDRQFILSSKKLLLSDSGFYLCAYDSGSGTQYFGPGTRLLVL.

J is TRBJ2-3 and V is TRBV7-9, with D unclear. Germline V lookup: CDR1 SEHNR, CDR2 FQNEAQ (reference sequence). This CDR3 comprises 13 residues. The V end was cut by 5 bases, the J end by 2 bases, with 8 bases between. The DNA of the CDR3 is TGTGCCAGCAGCCGGAGCCCCACAGATACGCAGTATTTT. Encoded protein: CASSRSPTDTQYF.

The V and J genes are TRBV29-1 and TRBJ1-1, with 9 bases identical to TRBD1. The CDR3 spans 13 residues. Germline-derived CDR1 and CDR2 are SQVTM and ANQGSEA. V was clipped by 5 bases and J by 1 base; unmatched bases: 2. CDR3 sequence: CSVMGQGNTEAFF. CDR3 bases: TGCAGCGTTATGGGACAGGGGAACACTGAAGCTTTCTTT.

The chain joins TRBV7-2 to TRBJ2-3; possibly TRBD1 for D (5 bases). V was trimmed by 5 bases and J by 4 bases, leaving 16 bases between them. CDR3 size: 15 residues. The V gene's germline CDR1 is SGHTA and CDR2 FQGNSA. The CDR3 bases are TGTGCCAGCAGCCCACGATTTGGGGCACCAGATACGCAGTATTTT. It translates to CASSPRFGAPDTQYF.

This clonotype was recorded a few times. The chain carries TRBV11-2 and TRBJ2-2; D is undetermined. From germline, CDR1 is SGHAT and CDR2 FQNNGV. This CDR3 contains 14 residues. V dropped 2 bases and J dropped 1 base, with 5 bases sitting between them. CDR3 amino acids: CASSLMENTGELFF. The DNA of the CDR3 is TGTGCCAGCAGCTTAATGGAGAACACCGGGGAGCTGTTTTTT.

The rearrangement uses TRBV6-5 and TRBJ1-5; D gene uncertain. The germline CDR1 and CDR2 sequences are MNHEY and SVGAGI. Trimming removed 0 bases at V and 3 bases at J, with 9 bases between. This CDR3 contains 15 residues. CDR3 sequence (DNA): TGTGCCAGCAGTTACTCGGTTCAGAACAATCAGCCCCAGCATTTT. Translating gives CASSYSVQNNQPQHF.

The chain is built from TRBV20-1 and TRBJ2-3; no firm D call. The germline V and J ends were trimmed by 7 bases and 2 bases, with 7 bases remaining between them. CDR3 size: 11 residues. Germline loops: CDR1 DFQATT, CDR2 SNEGSKA (reference sequence). CDR3 nucleotide sequence: TGCAGTGGAGTCGACACAGATACGCAGTATTTT. This codes for CSGVDTDTQYF.

The chain uses TRBV7-9 and TRBJ1-4; D call uncertain. The CDR3 runs 16 residues. Trimming took off 4 bases at V and 11 bases at J, with 23 bases between the two ends. Germline V lookup: CDR1 SEHNR, CDR2 FQNEAQ (reference sequence). CDR3 nucleotide sequence: TGTGCCAGCAGCTCCTCCAGGACCGAATCGAGGTTGAAACTGTTTTTT. Translation: CASSSSRTESRLKLFF.

The genes are TRBV5-1 and TRBJ1-3, with 9 bases aligning to TRBD1. Germline loops: CDR1 SGHRS, CDR2 YFSETQ. This CDR3 is built from 16 residues. With V trimmed by 4 bases and J by 0 bases, 5 bases remained unmatched. The CDR3, as DNA: TGCGCCAGCAGCCTCGGGACAGGGTTCTCTGGAAACACCATATATTTT. This sequence encodes CASSLGTGFSGNTIYF.

In this sample, this clonotype turned up many times. The chain uses TRBV7-2 and TRBJ2-1, with D possibly being TRBD2 (6 bases). The CDR3 is 16 residues long. Trimming removed 1 base at V and 4 bases at J, with 14 bases between. Germline V CDR1 and CDR2: SGHTA, FQGNSA. The CDR3 reads CASSLDRDSLYNEQFF. The CDR3 coding sequence is TGTGCCAGCAGCTTAGACCGGGACTCTTTATACAATGAGCAGTTCTTC.

This clonotype showed up many times. This chain uses TRBV12-3 or TRBV12-4 with TRBJ2-1; possible D gene TRBD1, 6 bases. V lost 6 bases and J 5 bases, leaving 14 bases between the germline ends. The CDR3 is 14 residues long. The CDR3, as DNA: TGTGCCAGCAGGAGGGCTACAGGGCACAATGAGCAGTTCTTC. It translates to CASRRATGHNEQFF.

This clonotype was counted only a few times. The junction departs from germline at one end; a sequencing error may be responsible. The genes are TRBV6-6 and TRBJ2-1; weak D call: TRBD1 (5 bases). CDR1 is MNHNY and CDR2 is SVGAGI in the germline V gene (reference sequence). The CDR3 sequence is 11 residues long. The CDR3 protein is CASSVGPAIAF. The CDR3 coding sequence is TGTGCCAGCAGTGTGGGGCCAGCAATCGCCTTC.

The chain combines TRBV19 with TRBJ2-2, with D perhaps TRBD1 or TRBD2 (5 bases each). Germline CDR1 and CDR2: LNHDA and SQIVND (reference sequence). Between the trimmed V and J ends, which lost 6 bases and 6 bases, there was a span of 17 bases. The CDR3 covers 15 residues. The CDR3 DNA reads as TGTGCCAGTAGGGGGACGTGGGGTTTGGCCGGGGAGCTGTTTTTT. Translated, it gives CASRGTWGLAGELFF.

This clonotype appeared a few times. This rearrangement joins TRBV29-1 to TRBJ2-1; D might be TRBD1 (5 bases). The CDR3 runs to 14 residues. The germline CDR1 and CDR2 sequences are SQVTM and ANQGSEA. V lost 4 bases to trimming and J lost 0 bases, with 10 bases between them. In DNA, the CDR3 is TGCAGCGTTGTTCAGGGTTTCTCCTACAATGAGCAGTTCTTC. This codes for CSVVQGFSYNEQFF.

This clonotype was seen repeatedly, ten times or more. The chain has TRBV7-6 and TRBJ1-3; D unresolved. CDR1 and CDR2 (germline): SGHVS, FNYEAQ. Trimming took off 4 bases at V and 2 bases at J, with 9 bases between the two ends. The CDR3 is made up of 14 amino acids. CDR3 bases: TGTGCCAGCAGCTCGGGGTTCGCTGGAAACACCATATATTTT. This translates into CASSSGFAGNTIYF.

This clonotype came up many times. The chain joins TRBV18 to TRBJ2-5; possibly TRBD1 for D (6 bases). Germline V gives CDR1 KGHSH, CDR2 LQKENI. The CDR3 totals 15 residues. Trimming cost V 3 bases and J 0 bases, with 11 bases left between them. DNA of the CDR3: TGTGCCAGCTCACCCGACGGGACATACCAAGAGACCCAGTACTTC. It yields the protein CASSPDGTYQETQYF. Variable domain in full (rest from reference TRBV18 and TRBJ2-5): NAGVMQNPRHLVRRRGQEARLRCSPMKGHSHVYWYRQLPEEGLKFMVYLQKENIIDESGMPKERFSAEFPKEGPSILRIQQVVRGDSAAYFCASSPDGTYQETQYFGPGTRLLVL.

This clonotype has only a few counts. This chain connects TRBV29-1 to TRBJ2-1; 9 nucleotides line up with TRBD1. Germline V CDR1 and CDR2: SQVTM, ANQGSEA. The CDR3 is made up of 12 amino acids. CDR3 amino acids: CSSTTGGDEQFF. For the CDR3, the DNA is TGCAGTTCAACTACAGGGGGCGATGAGCAGTTCTTC.

The chain recombines TRBV15 with TRBJ1-5; D unresolved. The CDR3 covers 14 residues. Trimming removed 1 base at V and 9 bases at J, with 13 bases between. Germline V gene data show CDR1 as LNHNV and CDR2 as YYDKDF (reference sequence). CDR3: CATSRATSTGPQHF. CDR3 bases: TGTGCCACCAGCAGAGCTACATCCACGGGGCCCCAGCATTTT.

This clonotype was seen ten or more times. The CDR3 DNA follows: TGTGCCAGCAGTGTCCCGTCGACAACCAATTCACCCCTCCACTTT. It is translated as CASSVPSTTNSPLHF. The gene calls are TRBV2 and TRBJ1-6; D unclear. Trimming shortened V by 4 bases and J by 7 bases, and 14 bases separated the two germline ends. The CDR3 has 15 residues. Germline values: CDR1 SNHLY, CDR2 FYNNEI.

There are many counts of this clonotype. DNA of the CDR3: TGTGCCAGCAGCCTCCTCGGGACTCCGCAGTATTTT. Encoded protein: CASSLLGTPQYF. The rearrangement joins TRBV12-3 or TRBV12-4 to TRBJ2-3; TRBD2 is a possible D gene (6 bases). Trimming removed 6 bases from V and 10 bases from J, with 14 bases in between. This CDR3 has 12 residues.

There are a few counts of this clonotype. This chain connects TRBV19 to TRBJ1-2, with 9 positions matching TRBD1. The CDR3 totals 15 residues. Germline V CDR1 and CDR2: LNHDA, SQIVND (reference sequence). The V gene end was trimmed by 5 bases and the J gene end by 7 bases; junction bases not matched to a gene: 11. The CDR3: CASSDRDREVGGYTF. Here the CDR3 DNA reads TGTGCCAGTAGTGACCGGGACAGGGAGGTCGGTGGCTACACCTTC.

This clonotype showed up many times. The rearrangement joins TRBV11-2 to TRBJ1-1; D unresolved. Between the trimmed V and J ends, which lost 3 bases and 6 bases, there was a span of 11 bases. This CDR3 has 13 residues. Germline V gene lookup returns CDR1 SGHAT and CDR2 FQNNGV. In DNA form, the CDR3 reads TGTGCCAGCAGCTTTCCGTCTGTCCCTGAAGCTTTCTTT. As protein: CASSFPSVPEAFF.

This clonotype appeared many times. This sequence joins TRBV4-1 and TRBJ1-2; 9 nucleotides agree with TRBD1. The V segment lost 2 bases and the J segment 1 base; nucleotides outside the gene matches: 5. This CDR3 is 16 amino acids long. The V gene's germline CDR1 is MGHRA and CDR2 YSYEKL. In DNA form, the CDR3 reads TGCGCCAGCAGCCAAATCTCGGGACAGGGTAACTATGGCTACACCTTC. It encodes CASSQISGQGNYGYTF.

This clonotype was counted at least ten times. The chain has TRBV25-1 and TRBJ2-3, with TRBD2 matching 11 bases. Per the germline V gene, CDR1 is MGHDK and CDR2 is SYGVNS. The CDR3 extends over 19 amino acids. V trimming: 5 bases; J trimming: 4 bases; junction bases outside the gene matches: 17. The chain's CDR3 is CASSLPPITSGGFPDTQYF. Here the CDR3 DNA reads TGTGCCAGCAGTCTCCCCCCGATAACTAGCGGGGGTTTCCCAGATACGCAGTATTTT.

This clonotype occurred many times. The rearrangement links TRBV7-8 to TRBJ2-7; D may correspond to TRBD1 or TRBD2 (7 bases each). Germline CDR1 is SGHVS and CDR2 is FQNEAQ. This CDR3 has 13 amino acids. Trimming shortened V by 5 bases and J by 3 bases, and 11 bases separated the two germline ends. CDR3 bases: TGTGCCAGCAGCCAGGGGGGGAGCTACGAGCAGTACTTC. As protein: CASSQGGSYEQYF.